This TCR beta chain was observed in a study of tumor-infiltrating lymphocytes in primary liver carcinoma. Constant-region priming of approximately 0.55 ug total RNA yielded TCR beta cDNA. Sequencing libraries for TCR beta derived from three nested multiplex PCR rounds that used slightly modified ARM-PCR. The first two PCR rounds used TRBV1-TRBV30 forward primers with a C-beta reverse primer, 9 to 11 cycles each. MiXCR, run by TCRdb on the multiplex PCR reads, gives a single entry per CDR3 protein. The sample contains roughly 120,000 distinct CDR3 sequences, less than 80% of which appear only once. It was from about 19-30 mg of unsorted bulk tissue that RNA and DNA were co-extracted. Five separate regions per tumor were sampled. CDR3 size: 11 residues. Germline CDR1 SQVTM, CDR2 ANQGSEA. As regards this clonotype: One junction end does not reproduce the germline sequence, and a read error may be involved.

The source of this sequence is a woman aged 55-69 years with primary liver carcinoma and hepatitis B virus infection. Input material: liver tumor tissue from sampling region 1. Subset: tumor region T1, superior pole. The chain has TRBV29-1 and TRBJ1-1; D is unclear. Written as DNA, the CDR3 is TGCAGCGTTGTCGGGAACTCTGAATCTTTCTTT. It encodes CSVVGNSESFF.